This T cell receptor beta chain appears in the sequencing data of a study of T cells in Graves' hyperthyroidism and ophthalmopathy. This clonotype was seen at least ten times. V trimming: 0 bases; J trimming: 5 bases; junction bases outside the gene matches: 9. CDR1 MGHRA and CDR2 YSYEKL come from the germline V gene. The CDR3 covers 17 residues. Amplified TCR beta CDR3 regions derived from RNA transcripts. Using the HTBI primer set, a first-round RT-PCR was run on the TCR CDR3. TCRdb analysed the multiplex PCR reads with MiXCR anew, one entry per CDR3 protein. Among approximately 250,000 distinct CDR3 sequences listed, about 25% were seen once. Patients having uncontrolled infection, another autoimmune disease, pregnancy or lactation were not included. Each diagnosis was grounded in clinical symptoms, serum thyroxine and TRAb, thyroid ultrasound, and orbital computed tomography. Each 10 ml fresh peripheral blood draw supplied the PBMCs.

What was sequenced was blood. The chain recombines TRBV4-1 with TRBJ2-4; 8 bases align to TRBD1. The clonotype was recovered from a woman aged 40 to 50 with Graves' ophthalmopathy. CDR3 sequence reads: CASSQDPRRTGQNIQYF. In nucleotides, the CDR3 is TGCGCCAGCAGCCAAGATCCTCGGCGGACAGGGCAAAACATTCAGTACTTC.